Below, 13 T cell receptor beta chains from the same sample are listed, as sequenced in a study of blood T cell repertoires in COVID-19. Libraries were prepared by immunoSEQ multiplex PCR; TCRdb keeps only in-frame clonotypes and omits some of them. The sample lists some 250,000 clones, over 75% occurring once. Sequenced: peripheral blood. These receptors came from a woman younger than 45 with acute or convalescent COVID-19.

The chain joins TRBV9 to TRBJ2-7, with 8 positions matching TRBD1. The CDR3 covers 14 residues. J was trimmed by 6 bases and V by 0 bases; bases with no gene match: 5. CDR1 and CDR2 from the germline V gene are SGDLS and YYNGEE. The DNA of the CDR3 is TGTGCCAGCAGCGTAGGCCAGGGGGCGTTCGAGCAGTACTTC. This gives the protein CASSVGQGAFEQYF.

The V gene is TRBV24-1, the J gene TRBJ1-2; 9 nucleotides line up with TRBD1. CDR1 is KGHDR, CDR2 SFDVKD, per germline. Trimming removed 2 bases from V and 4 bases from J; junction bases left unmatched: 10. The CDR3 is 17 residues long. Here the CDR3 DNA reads TGTGCCACCAGTGATTCAGGTCCCGGGACAGGGACCTATGGCTACACCTTC. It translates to CATSDSGPGTGTYGYTF.

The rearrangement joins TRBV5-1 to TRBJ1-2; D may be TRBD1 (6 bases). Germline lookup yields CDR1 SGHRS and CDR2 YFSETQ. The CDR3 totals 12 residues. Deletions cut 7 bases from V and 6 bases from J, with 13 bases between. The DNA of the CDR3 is TGCGCCAGCTCCACGACAGGAGATGGCTACACCTTC. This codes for CASSTTGDGYTF.

In nucleotides, the CDR3 is TGTGCCAGCAGCCAGGGACAGGGATTCACAGATACGCAGTATTTT. The encoded protein is CASSQGQGFTDTQYF. The genes are TRBV5-4 and TRBJ2-3, with 9 bases fitting TRBD1. Germline CDR1 and CDR2: SGHNT and YYREEE (reference sequence). This CDR3 is 15 amino acids long. The V and J ends lost 4 bases and 2 bases, in that order; junction bases with no gene match: 5.

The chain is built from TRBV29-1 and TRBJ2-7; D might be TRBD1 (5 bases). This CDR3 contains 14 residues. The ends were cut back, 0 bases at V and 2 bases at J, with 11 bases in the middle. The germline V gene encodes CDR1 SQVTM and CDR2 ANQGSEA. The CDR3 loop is CSVEESTVTYEQYF. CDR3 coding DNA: TGCAGCGTTGAAGAGTCGACAGTTACCTACGAGCAGTACTTC.

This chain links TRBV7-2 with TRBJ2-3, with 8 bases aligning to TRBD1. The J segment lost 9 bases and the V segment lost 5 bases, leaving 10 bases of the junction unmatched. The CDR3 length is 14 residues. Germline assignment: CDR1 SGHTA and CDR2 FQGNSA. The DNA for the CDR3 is TGTGCCAGCAGCCAAGACAGGGGAAGGGCGACGCAGTATTTT. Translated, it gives CASSQDRGRATQYF.

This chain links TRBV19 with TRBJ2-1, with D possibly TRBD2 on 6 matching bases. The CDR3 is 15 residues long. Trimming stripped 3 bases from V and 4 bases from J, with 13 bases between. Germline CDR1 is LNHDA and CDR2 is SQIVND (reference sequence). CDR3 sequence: CASSMELATYNEQFF. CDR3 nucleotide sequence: TGTGCCAGTAGTATGGAGCTAGCGACGTACAATGAGCAGTTCTTC.

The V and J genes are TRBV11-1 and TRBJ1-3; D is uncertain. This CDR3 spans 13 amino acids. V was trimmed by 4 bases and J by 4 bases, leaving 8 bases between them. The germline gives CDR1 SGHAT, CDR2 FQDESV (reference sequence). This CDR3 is CASSSGSGNTIYF. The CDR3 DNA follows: TGTGCCAGCAGCTCCGGGTCCGGAAACACCATATATTTT.

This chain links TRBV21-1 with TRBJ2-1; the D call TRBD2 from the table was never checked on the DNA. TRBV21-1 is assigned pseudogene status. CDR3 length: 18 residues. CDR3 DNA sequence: TGTGCCAGCAGCAAAGGGCGGACTAGCGGGAGATCCCACAATGAGCAGTTCTTC. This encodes CASSKGRTSGRSHNEQFF.

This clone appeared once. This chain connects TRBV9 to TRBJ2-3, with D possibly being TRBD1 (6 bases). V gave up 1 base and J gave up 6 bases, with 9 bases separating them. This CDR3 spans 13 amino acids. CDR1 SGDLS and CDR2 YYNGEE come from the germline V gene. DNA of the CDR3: TGTGCCAGCAGCGTAACAGGGCTGGATACGCAGTATTTT. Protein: CASSVTGLDTQYF.

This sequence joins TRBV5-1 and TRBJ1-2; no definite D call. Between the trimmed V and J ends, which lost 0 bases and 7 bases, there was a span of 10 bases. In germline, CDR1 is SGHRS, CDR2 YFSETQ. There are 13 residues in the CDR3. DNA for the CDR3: TGCGCCAGCAGCTTGGGACGAGGGAGTGGCTACACCTTC. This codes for CASSLGRGSGYTF. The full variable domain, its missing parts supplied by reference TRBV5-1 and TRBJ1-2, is KAGVTQTPRYLIKTRGQQVTLSCSPISGHRSVSWYQQTPGQGLQFLFEYFSETQRNKGNFPGRFSGRQFSNSRSEMNVSTLELGDSALYLCASSLGRGSGYTFGSGTRLTVV.

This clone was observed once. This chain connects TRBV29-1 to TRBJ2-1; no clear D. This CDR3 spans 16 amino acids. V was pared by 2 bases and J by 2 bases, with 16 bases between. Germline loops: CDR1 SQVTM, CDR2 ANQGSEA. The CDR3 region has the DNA TGCAGCGTTGAACCCATGGCAAGGAGAACCTACAATGAGCAGTTCTTC. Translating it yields CSVEPMARRTYNEQFF.

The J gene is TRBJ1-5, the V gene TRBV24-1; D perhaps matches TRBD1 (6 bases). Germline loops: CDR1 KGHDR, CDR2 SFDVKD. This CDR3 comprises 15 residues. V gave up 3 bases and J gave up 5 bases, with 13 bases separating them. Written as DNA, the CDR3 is TGTGCCACCAGTGATCCAAGGACAGCTGATCAGCCCCAGCATTTT. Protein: CATSDPRTADQPQHF.